This is a list of T cell receptor beta chains from one sample in a study of low-dose radiotherapy and immunotherapy resistance in tumors. TCRdb itself ran the reads through MiXCR, one entry per CDR3 protein. The table shows just over 90,000 distinct CDR3 sequences, with about 20% occurring only once. The starting material was PBMCs, obtained after low-dose radiotherapy plus immunotherapy. These receptors were obtained from a female donor with ovarian cancer. The CDR3 runs from the conserved cysteine through the conserved F or W. D genes are given only for firm matches. Some rows have no size entry. The others give once, few or many, or a class for an expanded clone.

D gene | clone size | J gene | V gene | CDR3 protein | CDR3 DNA
TRBD2 | many | TRBJ2-5 | TRBV9 | CASSVGRSGTSGRQETQYF | TGTGCCAGCAGCGTAGGTCGGTCGGGGACTAGCGGGAGACAGGAGACCCAGTACTTC
TRBD2 | . | TRBJ2-7 | TRBV12-3/TRBV12-4 | CASRRTSGGLYEQYF | TGTGCCAGCAGACGTACTAGCGGAGGGCTCTACGAGCAGTACTTC
. | many | TRBJ2-2 | TRBV4-3 | CASSRPLRDSDVTGELFF | TGCGCCAGCAGCCGACCTTTGCGGGATAGCGATGTCACCGGGGAGCTGTTTTTT
. | many | TRBJ2-2 | TRBV18 | CASSPMQKAATNTGELFF | TGTGCCAGCTCACCAATGCAGAAGGCCGCTACGAACACCGGGGAGCTGTTTTTT
. | . | TRBJ1-5 | TRBV7-2 | CASSLERTPYQPQHF | TGTGCCAGCAGCTTAGAGCGGACACCCTATCAGCCCCAGCATTTT
. | . | TRBJ2-7 | TRBV19 | CASRIQGFNEQYF | TGTGCCAGTAGGATACAGGGTTTTAACGAGCAGTACTTC
TRBD2 | many | TRBJ2-1 | TRBV2 | CASSGLAGRGSEQFF | TGTGCCAGCAGTGGGCTAGCGGGGAGGGGAAGTGAGCAGTTCTTC
TRBD1 | many | TRBJ2-1 | TRBV29-1 | CSVGMTGGARNEQFF | TGCAGCGTCGGAATGACAGGGGGCGCCCGCAATGAGCAGTTCTTC
. | . | TRBJ1-2 | TRBV5-6 | CASSPAGRINYGYTF | TGTGCCAGCAGCCCCGCGGGACGGATTAACTATGGCTACACCTTC
TRBD2 | many | TRBJ2-7 | TRBV6-2/TRBV6-3 | CASSYTLAGAGEQYF | TGTGCCAGCAGTTACACCCTAGCGGGAGCTGGAGAGCAGTACTTC
. | many | TRBJ1-5 | TRBV12-3/TRBV12-4 | CASSSTAQPQHF | TGTGCCAGCAGTTCGACAGCTCAGCCCCAGCATTTT
. | many | TRBJ2-1 | TRBV18 | CASSPESYNEQFF | TGTGCCAGCTCACCTGAGAGCTACAATGAGCAGTTCTTC
. | few | TRBJ2-5 | TRBV7-2 | CASSPAWAGGETQYF | TGTGCCAGCAGCCCCGCCTGGGCAGGCGGGGAGACCCAGTACTTC
. | many | TRBJ2-2 | TRBV6-2/TRBV6-3 | CASSPGYTGELFF | TGTGCCAGCAGTCCAGGGTACACCGGGGAGCTGTTTTTT
TRBD1 | many | TRBJ1-1 | TRBV5-1 | CASSGTGVMNTEAFF | TGCGCCAGCAGCGGGACAGGGGTCATGAACACTGAAGCTTTCTTT
TRBD1 | many | TRBJ2-1 | TRBV6-1 | CASSPRDRGSNEQFF | TGTGCCAGCAGCCCAAGGGACAGGGGAAGTAATGAGCAGTTCTTC
TRBD2 | many | TRBJ2-1 | TRBV5-4 | CASSFGTSGNEQFF | TGTGCCAGCAGCTTCGGGACTAGTGGGAATGAGCAGTTCTTC
. | many | TRBJ1-1 | TRBV6-6 | CASSYIQEYTEAFF | TGTGCCAGCAGTTACATACAGGAGTACACTGAAGCTTTCTTT
. | many | TRBJ1-1 | TRBV29-1 | CSVDGWGAVNTEAFF | TGCAGCGTTGATGGGTGGGGGGCGGTGAACACTGAAGCTTTCTTT
TRBD2 | many | TRBJ2-3 | TRBV2 | CASRVGLAAFSTDTQYF | TGTGCCAGCAGGGTGGGACTAGCGGCCTTTAGCACAGATACGCAGTATTTT
. | many | TRBJ2-4 | TRBV6-2/TRBV6-3 | CASSEDDQNIQYF | TGTGCCAGCAGTGAAGACGACCAAAACATTCAGTACTTC
. | few | TRBJ1-2 | TRBV18 | CASSPETGGVGANYGYTF | TGTGCCAGCTCACCGGAGACGGGGGGTGTAGGAGCTAACTATGGCTACACCTTC
. | . | TRBJ1-2 | TRBV6-5 | CASSYKGRGYTF | TGTGCCAGCAGTTACAAGGGGCGAGGCTACACCTTC
. | many | TRBJ2-1 | TRBV25-1 | CASSELTLTGGSYNEQFF | TGTGCCAGCAGTGAACTCACCCTGACAGGTGGTTCCTACAATGAGCAGTTCTTC
. | few | TRBJ1-5 | TRBV6-2/TRBV6-3 | CASTLQGNSNQPQHF | TGTGCCAGCACCCTACAGGGAAATAGCAATCAGCCCCAGCATTTT
. | many | TRBJ1-4 | TRBV6-2/TRBV6-3 | CASSDPTTNEKLFF | TGTGCCAGCAGTGATCCTACAACTAATGAAAAACTGTTTTTT
TRBD2 | many | TRBJ2-1 | TRBV30 | CAWKVAGSEQFF | TGTGCCTGGAAGGTAGCGGGAAGTGAGCAGTTCTTC
. | many | TRBJ2-2 | TRBV29-1 | CSANQGGFNTGELFF | TGCAGCGCCAATCAGGGTGGCTTCAACACCGGGGAGCTGTTTTTT
. | many | TRBJ1-5 | TRBV6-1 | CASSEEAGRSQPQHF | TGTGCCAGCAGTGAAGAGGCGGGGAGATCTCAGCCCCAGCATTTT
. | . | TRBJ2-5 | TRBV20-1 | CSARDGLASQETQYF | TGCAGTGCTAGAGATGGGCTAGCGAGCCAAGAGACCCAGTACTTC
. | many | TRBJ1-4 | TRBV30 | CAWSRGSNEKLFF | TGTGCCTGGAGCCGTGGATCTAATGAAAAACTGTTTTTT
. | many | TRBJ1-1 | TRBV12-3/TRBV12-4 | CASSDSNPEAFF | TGTGCCAGCAGCGACTCGAATCCGGAAGCTTTCTTT
. | many | TRBJ1-4 | TRBV6-2/TRBV6-3 | CASSPSETNEKLFF | TGTGCCAGCAGCCCCTCGGAGACTAATGAAAAACTGTTTTTT
. | few | TRBJ2-7 | TRBV7-9 | CASSFAGQRSYEQYF | TGTGCCAGCAGCTTCGCAGGACAGCGCTCCTACGAGCAGTACTTC
. | many | TRBJ1-6 | TRBV12-3/TRBV12-4 | CASSFGGYNSPLHF | TGTGCCAGCAGTTTCGGGGGCTATAATTCACCCCTCCACTTT
. | many | TRBJ2-5 | TRBV28 | CASLSATSETQYF | TGTGCCAGCCTGTCTGCCACCAGTGAGACCCAGTACTTC
. | many | TRBJ1-4 | TRBV5-6 | CASSLRPVPGNEKLFF | TGTGCCAGCAGCTTGCGGCCAGTCCCTGGTAATGAAAAACTGTTTTTT
. | many | TRBJ1-1 | TRBV20-1 | CSASTLTEAFF | TGCAGTGCTAGTACGTTAACTGAAGCTTTCTTT
. | . | TRBJ2-1 | TRBV20-1 | CSASSLREQFF | TGCAGTGCTAGTTCCCTCCGGGAGCAGTTCTTC
. | many | TRBJ2-1 | TRBV24-1 | CATQAAGPSYNEQFF | TGTGCCACCCAAGCGGCGGGACCATCCTACAATGAGCAGTTCTTC
. | many | TRBJ2-1 | TRBV11-1 | CASRFTGFGNNEQFF | TGTGCCAGCAGGTTTACAGGGTTTGGGAACAATGAGCAGTTCTTC
. | . | TRBJ2-1 | TRBV23-1 | CASGPDTTNYNEQFF | TGCGCCAGCGGCCCAGACACGACGAACTACAATGAGCAGTTCTTC
. | few | TRBJ1-6 | TRBV6-2/TRBV6-3 | CASSTGRYNSPLHF | TGTGCCAGCAGTACGGGACGGTATAATTCACCCCTCCACTTT
TRBD2 | many | TRBJ2-7 | TRBV29-1 | CSVVGGGEPSSYEQYF | TGCAGCGTGGTCGGGGGAGGGGAGCCGAGCTCCTACGAGCAGTACTTC
TRBD2 | many | TRBJ2-1 | TRBV28 | CASRLLAEKFF | TGTGCCAGCAGGCTACTAGCGGAAAAGTTCTTC
TRBD2 | many | TRBJ2-5 | TRBV4-3 | CASSQALAGTQYF | TGCGCCAGCAGCCAAGCTTTAGCGGGTACCCAGTACTTC